The 32 T cell receptor beta chains reported below all come from one sample, sequenced in a study of identifying expanded T cells in peripheral blood. Profiled with immunoSEQ multiplex PCR; TCRdb holds only in-frame clones, not every one. The data contain more than 90,000 clones, 87% of them singletons. The sample consisted of blood. The receptor set was obtained from a person aged 18 to 75 in good health.

CDR3 in DNA: TGTGCCAGCAGCTTGACACTGAACACCGGGGAGCTGTTTTTT. This encodes CASSLTLNTGELFF. This chain uses TRBV5-8 with TRBJ2-2; D gene ambiguous. The CDR3 runs 14 residues. With 1 base removed from V and 1 base from J, the gap between germline ends came to 5 bases. From germline, CDR1 is SGHTS and CDR2 YDEGEE. The full variable domain, with the rest looked up from reference TRBV5-8 and TRBJ2-2, is EAGVTQSPTHLIKTRGQQATLRCSPISGHTSVYWYQQALGLGLQFLLWYDEGEERNRGNFPPRFSGRQFPNYSSELNVNALELEDSALYLCASSLTLNTGELFFGEGSRLTVL.

The CDR3 spells CASSPGTGIPKETQYF. The CDR3 DNA reads as TGTGCCAGCAGCCCGGGAACCGGGATCCCTAAGGAGACCCAGTACTTC. This chain connects TRBV13 to TRBJ2-5; the D gene is possibly TRBD2 (5 bases). Trimming took off 5 bases at V and 5 bases at J, with 21 bases between the two ends. This CDR3 comprises 16 residues. In germline, CDR1 is PRHDT, CDR2 FYEKMQ (reference sequence).

The chain couples TRBV2 to TRBJ1-2; 8 bases map to TRBD1. Germline V gene lookup returns CDR1 SNHLY and CDR2 FYNNEI. The CDR3 has 15 amino acids. V lost 3 bases, J lost 4 bases, and 7 bases stayed unmatched. Here the CDR3 reads CASSETDRDFYGYTF. DNA for the CDR3: TGTGCCAGCAGTGAGACGGACAGGGACTTCTATGGCTACACCTTC.

The rearrangement joins TRBV7-8 to TRBJ2-1; D is perhaps TRBD1 (6 bases). Germline V gene data show CDR1 as SGHVS and CDR2 as FQNEAQ. V was shortened by 6 bases and J by 0 bases, with 12 bases between the two germline ends. CDR3 length: 15 amino acids. The CDR3 DNA is TGTGCCAGCAGGCCGACAGGTAGCTCCTACAATGAGCAGTTCTTC. Its protein is CASRPTGSSYNEQFF.

The chain links TRBV11-2 to TRBJ2-7; D ambiguous. Germline values: CDR1 SGHAT, CDR2 FQNNGV. The CDR3 sequence is 11 residues long. V lost 2 bases and J 6 bases, leaving 5 bases between the germline ends. The CDR3 DNA reads as TGTGCCAGCAGCTTAACCCTCGAGCAGTACTTC. Encoded protein: CASSLTLEQYF. Drawing the rest from reference TRBV11-2 and TRBJ2-7, the complete variable domain is EAGVAQSPRYKIIEKRQSVAFWCNPISGHATLYWYQQILGQGPKLLIQFQNNGVVDDSQLPKDRFSAERLKGVDSTLKIQPAKLEDSAVYLCASSLTLEQYFGPGTRLTVT.

The chain recombines TRBV6-1 with TRBJ1-3, with D hard to call. Per germline, CDR1 MNHNS and CDR2 SASEGT. The CDR3 is made up of 14 amino acids. Trimming pared 3 bases from V and 4 bases from J, leaving 10 bases between. The CDR3 sequence is CASSEGSGGNTIYF. The DNA for the CDR3 is TGTGCCAGCAGTGAGGGATCGGGGGGAAACACCATATATTTT.

The V and J genes are TRBV6-5 and TRBJ1-1; tentatively, D is TRBD1 (6 bases). The germline gives CDR1 MNHEY, CDR2 SVGAGI. V was cut by 2 bases and J by 0 bases, with 10 bases left in between. This CDR3 has 15 residues. CDR3 region: CASSYGGNLNTEAFF. DNA for the CDR3: TGTGCCAGCAGTTACGGGGGCAACTTGAACACTGAAGCTTTCTTT.

This chain uses TRBV11-2 with TRBJ2-3; D perhaps matches TRBD1 (6 bases). Germline V CDR1 and CDR2: SGHAT, FQNNGV. Trimming took 2 bases from V and 2 from J, leaving 11 bases between them. The CDR3 has 15 amino acids. CDR3 coding DNA: TGTGCCAGCAGCTTATTTGCAGGGGTCACAGATACGCAGTATTTT. It translates to CASSLFAGVTDTQYF. Filled out from reference TRBV11-2 and TRBJ2-3, the complete variable domain reads EAGVAQSPRYKIIEKRQSVAFWCNPISGHATLYWYQQILGQGPKLLIQFQNNGVVDDSQLPKDRFSAERLKGVDSTLKIQPAKLEDSAVYLCASSLFAGVTDTQYFGPGTRLTVL.

The chain combines TRBV5-6 with TRBJ1-1; D gene unclear. V lost 0 bases, J lost 5 bases, and 8 bases lay in between. There are 13 residues in the CDR3. Per germline, CDR1 SGHDT and CDR2 YYEEEE. CDR3 DNA: TGTGCCAGCAGCTTGGGTCGGGATACTGAAGCTTTCTTT. Its translation is CASSLGRDTEAFF.

Of note for this clone: Other DNA sequences from this sample encode an identical CDR3 as well. V and J are TRBV7-9 and TRBJ2-7, with TRBD1 as a possible D gene (5 bases). This CDR3 has 13 residues. The germline CDR1 and CDR2 sequences are SEHNR and FQNEAQ (reference sequence). Deletions cut 5 bases from V and 2 bases from J, with 10 bases between. DNA of the CDR3: TGTGCCAGCAGCCCCAGACAGACCTACGAGCAGTACTTC. Translation gives CASSPRQTYEQYF. Drawing the rest from reference TRBV7-9 and TRBJ2-7, the complete variable domain is DTGVSQNPRHKITKRGQNVTFRCDPISEHNRLYWYRQTLGQGPEFLTYFQNEAQLEKSRLLSDRFSAERPKGSFSTLEIQRTEQGDSAMYLCASSPRQTYEQYFGPGTRLTVT.

The V call is TRBV19, the J call TRBJ2-1; 9 bases map to TRBD2. With 3 bases clipped from V and 7 bases from J, the junction kept 4 bases outside the gene matches. This CDR3 comprises 14 residues. Germline V gene sequence: CDR1 LNHDA, CDR2 SQIVND (reference sequence). CDR3 sequence: CASSIYAGGNEQFF. The CDR3 bases are TGTGCCAGTAGTATTTATGCGGGGGGGAATGAGCAGTTCTTC.

V and J are TRBV6-5 and TRBJ2-1, with 8 bases lining up with TRBD1. The CDR3 has 16 amino acids. Germline V gene data show CDR1 as MNHEY and CDR2 as SVGAGI. With 2 bases clipped from V and 6 bases from J, the junction kept 9 bases outside the gene matches. CDR3 sequence (DNA): TGTGCCAGCAGTTACACCCTAGGACAGGGCGGCAATGAGCAGTTCTTC. As protein: CASSYTLGQGGNEQFF.

The V gene is TRBV5-4, the J gene TRBJ2-3; the D gene is possibly TRBD1 (6 bases). There are 14 residues in the CDR3. Germline V CDR1 and CDR2: SGHNT, YYREEE (reference sequence). V lost 4 bases and J 2 bases, leaving 11 bases between the germline ends. CDR3 coding DNA: TGTGCCAGCAGCCCCGGACAGTTCACAGATACGCAGTATTTT. Its translation is CASSPGQFTDTQYF.

This clone appeared a single time. The V and J genes are TRBV27 and TRBJ2-3, with D tentatively TRBD1 (5 bases). Germline CDR1 MNHEY, CDR2 SMNVEV (reference sequence). The germline V and J ends were trimmed by 3 bases and 0 bases, with 10 bases remaining between them. The CDR3 is 15 amino acids. The chain's CDR3 is CASSFYRRSTDTQYF. CDR3 bases: TGTGCCAGCAGTTTCTACAGGCGGAGCACAGATACGCAGTATTTT.

This clone was observed a handful of times. This chain joins TRBV19 and TRBJ1-3; D uncertain. The CDR3 is made up of 15 amino acids. V was pared by 6 bases and J by 0 bases, with 12 bases between. Per the germline V gene, CDR1 is LNHDA and CDR2 is SQIVND (reference sequence). The CDR3 coding sequence is TGTGCCAGTAGCCGGGGAGGCAGCTCTGGAAACACCATATATTTT. It encodes CASSRGGSSGNTIYF. Together with reference TRBV19 and TRBJ1-3, the CDR3 gives the full variable domain: DGGITQSPKYLFRKEGQNVTLSCEQNLNHDAMYWYRQDPGQGLRLIYYSQIVNDFQKGDIAEGYSVSREKKESFPLTVTSAQKNPTAFYLCASSRGGSSGNTIYFGEGSWLTVV.

The V call is TRBV7-2, the J call TRBJ2-3, with TRBD2 matching 8 bases. V was pared by 4 bases and J by 3 bases, with 15 bases of the junction left unmatched. CDR3 length: 18 amino acids. Germline assignment: CDR1 SGHTA and CDR2 FQGNSA. CDR3 amino acids: CASSSPPDPAGETDTQYF. As DNA, the CDR3 is TGTGCCAGCAGCTCTCCCCCAGATCCAGCGGGGGAAACAGATACGCAGTATTTT.

This chain links TRBV2 with TRBJ1-3, with D perhaps matching TRBD1 (5 bases). Trimming shortened V by 5 bases and J by 4 bases, and 12 bases separated the two germline ends. Germline V gene lookup returns CDR1 SNHLY and CDR2 FYNNEI. The CDR3 has 14 amino acids. Here the CDR3 DNA reads TGTGCCAGCAGTCCTGACAGCCTCGGAAACACCATATATTTT. Its protein is CASSPDSLGNTIYF.

This chain connects TRBV6-6 to TRBJ2-2; the D gene is possibly TRBD2 (5 bases). This CDR3 has 14 residues. V lost 3 bases to trimming and J lost 4 bases, with 9 bases between them. Germline V CDR1 and CDR2: MNHNY, SVGAGI (reference sequence). The CDR3 sequence: CASSYTAGTGELFF. The CDR3 DNA reads TGTGCCAGCAGTTATACGGCGGGCACCGGGGAGCTGTTTTTT.

In its sample, this clone was seen once. V usage is TRBV7-9 and J usage is TRBJ1-2; D is unresolved. Trimming took off 1 base at V and 7 bases at J, with 7 bases between the two ends. CDR3 length equals 12 residues. Germline CDR1 reads SEHNR; CDR2 reads FQNEAQ (reference sequence). For the CDR3, the DNA is TGTGCCAGCAGCTTAGAAGCTCTTGGCTACACCTTC. Protein: CASSLEALGYTF.

This clone has a handful of counts. The rearrangement links TRBV18 to TRBJ2-1; 10 positions match TRBD1. Germline assignment: CDR1 KGHSH and CDR2 LQKENI. This CDR3 contains 16 residues. With 3 bases clipped from V and 4 bases from J, the junction kept 6 bases outside the gene matches. The CDR3 protein is CASSPSDRGSYNEQFF. In DNA form, the CDR3 reads TGTGCCAGCTCACCGTCGGACAGGGGGAGTTACAATGAGCAGTTCTTC.

The V call is TRBV10-2, the J call TRBJ1-5; D is uncertain. The CDR3 runs 15 residues. Germline CDR1 is WSHSY and CDR2 is SAAADI. Trimming removed 3 bases at V and 0 bases at J, with 9 bases between. The CDR3 DNA follows: TGCGCCAGCAGTGACGGACCCTATAGCAATCAGCCCCAGCATTTT. It specifies CASSDGPYSNQPQHF.

The chain couples TRBV12-5 to TRBJ1-5, with D tentatively TRBD1 (5 bases). The CDR3 contains 13 residues. V was clipped by 4 bases and J by 6 bases, with 10 bases between them. The germline gives CDR1 LGHNT, CDR2 FRNRAP. The CDR3 region is CASGSKGSQPQHF. CDR3 bases: TGTGCTAGTGGTTCAAAGGGGAGTCAGCCCCAGCATTTT.

The chain combines TRBV19 with TRBJ2-7, with 7 nucleotides matching TRBD1. After removal of 5 bases from V and 2 bases from J, the junction contained 3 bases not matched to a gene. Per germline, CDR1 LNHDA and CDR2 SQIVND (reference sequence). There are 13 residues in the CDR3. CDR3: CASSFTGAYEQYF. CDR3 bases: TGTGCCAGTAGTTTTACAGGGGCCTACGAGCAGTACTTC.

The V call is TRBV10-3, the J call TRBJ2-1; 8 nucleotides agree with TRBD1. Germline CDR1 is ENHRY and CDR2 is SYGVKD. Trimming took 6 bases from V and 0 from J; bases not matched to a gene: 4. This CDR3 comprises 15 residues. DNA of the CDR3: TGTGCCATCAGAGGACAGGGATCCTCCTACAATGAGCAGTTCTTC. This encodes CAIRGQGSSYNEQFF.

The CDR3 sequence: CASSRSGGGSDTQYF. CDR3 DNA: TGTGCCAGCAGCCGTAGCGGAGGGGGCTCAGATACGCAGTATTTT. The genes are TRBV7-9 and TRBJ2-3; D possibly corresponds to TRBD1 (7 bases). From germline, CDR1 is SEHNR and CDR2 FQNEAQ (reference sequence). With 5 bases removed from V and 4 bases from J, the gap between germline ends came to 16 bases. The CDR3 has 15 amino acids.

V gene TRBV5-1 combines with J gene TRBJ1-4; 10 bases fit TRBD1. Looked up from germline, CDR1 is SGHRS and CDR2 is YFSETQ. There are 17 residues in the CDR3. The junction had 7 bases not matched to a gene; V was cut back by 1 base and J by 4 bases. The CDR3 coding sequence is TGCGCCAGCAGCTTGTTGGGACAGGGGACTGGTAATGAAAAACTGTTTTTT. Residues: CASSLLGQGTGNEKLFF.

The V gene is TRBV6-6, the J gene TRBJ1-6; TRBD1 matches at 8 bases. CDR3 length equals 15 residues. The germline V gene encodes CDR1 MNHNY and CDR2 SVGAGI (reference sequence). V shed 6 bases and J 5 bases; nucleotides not matched to a gene: 6. The CDR3 DNA sequence: TGTGCCAGCAGAGGACAGGGTTACAATAATTCACCCCTCCACTTT. Encoded protein: CASRGQGYNNSPLHF.

This chain connects TRBV19 to TRBJ2-4, with D tentatively TRBD2 (5 bases). Germline assignment: CDR1 LNHDA and CDR2 SQIVND (reference sequence). The CDR3 consists of 17 residues. Trimming removed 6 bases at V and 0 bases at J, with 18 bases between. The CDR3 sequence: CASRGGRVHLAKNIQYF. DNA of the CDR3: TGTGCCAGTAGAGGAGGTCGGGTCCATCTAGCCAAAAACATTCAGTACTTC. Supplemented by reference TRBV19 and TRBJ2-4, the full variable domain reads DGGITQSPKYLFRKEGQNVTLSCEQNLNHDAMYWYRQDPGQGLRLIYYSQIVNDFQKGDIAEGYSVSREKKESFPLTVTSAQKNPTAFYLCASRGGRVHLAKNIQYFGAGTRLSVL.

The chain is built from TRBV9 and TRBJ1-2; D unresolved. The CDR3 is 11 amino acids. Germline V gene lookup returns CDR1 SGDLS and CDR2 YYNGEE. V was clipped by 3 bases and J by 4 bases, with 4 bases between them. CDR3 nucleotides: TGTGCCAGCAGCGATTTCTATGGCTACACCTTC. Its protein is CASSDFYGYTF.

The chain employs TRBV10-3 and TRBJ1-1, with TRBD1 identical over 11 bases. The V segment lost 6 bases and the J segment 3 bases; nucleotides outside the gene matches: 6. From germline, CDR1 is ENHRY and CDR2 SYGVKD. This CDR3 contains 15 residues. DNA for the CDR3: TGTGCCATCAGCCCCGGGACAGGGGGGGACACTGAAGCTTTCTTT. Encoded protein: CAISPGTGGDTEAFF.

The chain employs TRBV6-1 and TRBJ2-5, with 8 bases lining up with TRBD2. The CDR3 has 13 residues. Germline V gives CDR1 MNHNS, CDR2 SASEGT. The J segment lost 4 bases and the V segment lost 5 bases, leaving 3 bases of the junction unmatched. The CDR3 region is CASSRGGRETQYF. For the CDR3, the DNA is TGTGCCAGCAGTCGGGGGGGCCGAGAGACCCAGTACTTC.

This clone was detected once. V gene TRBV7-9 combines with J gene TRBJ1-4; 10 bases fit TRBD1. There are 15 residues in the CDR3. The junction had 4 bases not matched to a gene; V was cut back by 1 base and J by 8 bases. Germline CDR1 and CDR2: SEHNR and FQNEAQ (reference sequence). The CDR3 nucleotides read TGTGCCAGCAGCTTAGGGGACAGGGGACAGGAAAAACTGTTTTTT. Protein product: CASSLGDRGQEKLFF.